This T cell receptor beta chain was sequenced for a study of identical twins. This clonotype was counted between two and nine times. The antigen is unknown. This CDR3 has 14 amino acids. The V gene lost 2 bases and the J gene lost 5 bases, with 10 bases spanning the gap. Germline CDR1 is SGHRS and CDR2 is YFSETQ. Findings and limits, study-wide: Fewer insertions marked abundant cord blood beta clonotypes; young adult naive trended weakly, memory not at all.

TCRdb used MiXCR to reprocess the 5' RACE reads, holding one entry per CDR3 protein. This table holds some 330,000 distinct CDR3 sequences, 7% to 9.5% found once. This TCR was sampled from a woman aged 45-60 years in good health. Sequencing used naive T cells sorted from blood. The rearrangement joins TRBV5-1 to TRBJ2-2; D possibly corresponds to TRBD2 (7 bases). Written as DNA, the CDR3 is TGCGCCAGCAGCTTCGAGGGGGGGACCGGGGAGCTGTTTTTT. Translation: CASSFEGGTGELFF.